This T cell receptor (beta chain) is drawn from a study of T cell responses to AZD1222 COVID-19 vaccine. Notes on the study in general: There were mostly white British donors and more females than males, and clonal diversity was possibly underestimated. Among AZD1222 vaccinees, only six or seven were seropositive at baseline. Scientists sampled the repertoires only once the peak T cell response had passed. With dominance at 160-218 and 743-854, vaccine-associated CD4 TCRs spanned spike.

Libraries were prepared by immunoSEQ multiplex PCR; TCRdb keeps only in-frame clonotypes and omits some of them. The table has about 130,000 clones, approximately 89% seen once. CDR3 length equals 13 residues. Germline V gene data show CDR1 as MNHEY and CDR2 as SVGAGI. The V end lost 4 bases, the J end lost 1 base, and 8 bases lay between the germline ends. On this clone itself: Its antigen is not identified.

This specimen consisted of peripheral blood, obtained 28 days after the second AZD1222 dose. The clonotype comes from an adult who received the AZD1222 COVID-19 vaccine. The chain recombines TRBV6-5 with TRBJ2-7; D is possibly TRBD1 (6 bases). The CDR3 loop reads CASSSTGSYEQYF. CDR3 nucleotide sequence: TGTGCCAGCAGTTCTACAGGGTCCTACGAGCAGTACTTC.